This T cell receptor (beta chain) was sequenced in a study of persistence of HIV-infected CD4 T cells. The stimulus was lysate of CMV-infected fibroblasts, about 10 ug/mL. CD40L/CD69 double-negative CD45RO-high memory CD4+ T cells were collected. CD8+ T cells were removed from PBMCs prior to stimulation. The libraries were made with immunoSEQ version 4 in survey mode. The protocol was immunoSEQ multiplex PCR, while the TCRdb copy is restricted to in-frame clones and leaves out a portion. The sample has fewer than 40,000 clones; more than 75% are singletons. V dropped 0 bases and J dropped 4; count of bases not matched to a gene: 9. CDR3 length equals 19 residues. Germline CDR1 ENHRY, CDR2 SYGVKD. About this clone itself: Antigen unknown.

The chain links TRBV10-3 to TRBJ2-6; 10 bases match TRBD1. The receptor was derived from an adult woman with HIV who was CMV-seropositive. The sequences come from CD4+ T cells sorted from PBMCs after roughly 19-hour stimulation, collected from a patient who received antiretroviral therapy. The CDR3 coding sequence is TGTGCCATCAGTGAGTCGAAGACAGGGGGCGCTGGGGGGGCCAACGTCCTGACTTTC. Translated, it gives CAISESKTGGAGGANVLTF.